This T cell receptor beta chain was captured by sequencing in a study of identifying expanded T cells in peripheral blood (dated by TCRdb to about 2019). About the investigation overall: Four technical replicates, made by sequencing separate aliquots from the same pool of genomic DNA, were compared pairwise. What the authors observed across the whole study: Approximately 1.1 differentially abundant clones were flagged by the binomial model between technical replicates, whereas about 15 and 19 were flagged over around two weeks and four weeks, respectively. In all healthy donors, the variance in clone template counts between samples taken around 14 days apart rose significantly as total template count increased. The authors expected that biological variance in healthy repertoires might rise further over much longer intervals, such as months to years. Across all healthy-donor time intervals, the beta-binomial model significantly lowered both the number of clones called differentially abundant and the false-positive rate.

No immune events, such as infections, were documented for the healthy donors during the collection period. Time-dependent variance in a beta-binomial model of T-cell clone differential abundance was calibrated using healthy-donor blood repertoires as a training cohort. The training cohort was composed of some ten healthy donors, 3 female and 7 male. Donor ages ranged from about 29 to 70 years, with an average of around 45 years. Whole blood, obtained from a commercial supplier, was collected from each healthy donor at three time points spaced approximately two weeks apart. For immunosequencing, genomic DNA was extracted from unsorted whole blood. V sheds 6 bases and J sheds 5 bases, leaving 13 bases between their ends. The CDR3 goes from the cysteine to the phenylalanine over 13 residues. CDR3 DNA only is kept here, 39 bases in frame from base 1. For CDR1 and CDR2, the germline V gene lists MNHEY and SVGAGI.

TCRbeta CDR3 regions were profiled by bias-controlled multiplex PCR amplification of genomic DNA with the immunoSEQ Assay. From the authors' description of their analysis: To quantify the absolute abundance of each unique TCRbeta CDR3 region, the sequences were collapsed and filtered. Differential abundance was tested with a binomial (Fisher-equivalent) model and with a beta-binomial model adding time-dependent variance fitted from healthy donors. Clones with fewer than 5 combined templates were removed, and a clone was called differentially abundant if the clone's Benjamini-Hochberg FDR was below 0.01. Using the form v = (b*log(k)+a)^2, the beta-binomial variance was modeled as a function of the total template count across the two samples. Here the immuneACCESS table is served through TCRdb, limited to in-frame sequences with V and J called. Missing clones are a known gap in these copies; in checked studies unresolved V genes cover under half, and the rest lacks a known reason. That table gives V, J and clone size, and the DNA gave D and trimming. Within this sample are over 90,000 clones, with approximately 90% of them counted one time only. 14% of the sample goes to the ten largest clones.

Note on this clone: What antigen it recognizes has not been identified. Base qualities are not at hand, and no much larger clone is one base apart.

The sample was blood. This clonotype was sampled from a person aged 18 to 69 in good health. The rearrangement joined TRBV6-5 to TRBJ1-1; no D gene call is confident. In nucleotide form, the sequence is TGTGCCAGCAGCCGCGGAGGTAAAACTGAAGCTTTCTTT. This translates into CASSRGGKTEAFF.